Given below is one T cell receptor beta chain in context. The target antigen is unknown. These data are taken from a study of T cells after yellow fever vaccination. Overall study findings and caveats: Subsequent booster samples again held most clones from primary vaccination (96% CD4, roughly 90% CD8). By day 5 rather than day 15, the secondary response had peaked, though it was weaker. Contamination by abundant bulk-population clonotypes could be present in FACS-sorted repertoires.

Germline lookup yields CDR1 MGHRA and CDR2 YSYEKL. The CDR3 spans 16 residues. V was pared by 1 base and J by 4 bases, with 13 bases between. Conversion of TCR transcripts into cDNA relied on 5'RACE template switching, which added a universal primer site and UMIs. In TCRdb, the 5' RACE reads were re-called with MiXCR into one record per CDR3 protein. The sample carries roughly 300,000 distinct CDR3 sequences, approximately 7% recorded once. The material was PBMCs, obtained 35 to 50 days after the first yellow fever vaccination. The V gene is TRBV4-1, the J gene TRBJ1-4; D is uncertain. This receptor was identified in a man between 18 and 29 years old who received the YFV17D yellow fever vaccine. The CDR3 is CASSQVFRQVNEKLFF. The CDR3 bases are TGCGCCAGCAGCCAAGTCTTTAGACAAGTTAATGAAAAACTGTTTTTT.